This TCR beta chain appears in the sequencing data of a study of T cells in narcolepsy (dated by TCRdb to 2016 to 2019). For the wider study: Patients with narcolepsy type 1 or type 2 (NT1, NT2) and healthy control donors were enrolled in the study. Autoreactive T cells targeting hypocretin neuron self-antigens (hypocretin, TRIB2) were sought in narcolepsy patients, and TCR Vbeta sequencing was used to track clonotypes in blood and CSF.

In regard to this clone: Its antigen is not yet known. Base qualities are not recorded, but no much larger clone differs from it by a single base.

The library relied on the immunoSEQ multiplex PCR assay. The clones in this table, taken by TCRdb from immuneACCESS, are in-frame only. Not every clone is retained; where verified, under half of the shortfall comes from an unresolved V gene, and the cause of the rest is unknown. For this sample there are about 40,000 clones; around 88% appear just once. The ten most abundant clones make up roughly 1.2% of the sample. CDR1 ENHRY and CDR2 SYGVKD were looked up in the germline V gene. V gives up 0 bases and J gives up 3 bases, and the segment between their germline ends measures 6 bases. The CDR3 numbers 13 residues from cysteine through phenylalanine. Just the 39-base CDR3 DNA is kept, in frame starting at base 1. The study at large found these results: Plots comparing CSF and blood CD4+ T cell clonotypes from the same patient highlighted HCRT-specific and TRIB2-specific autoreactive clonotypes. No sequences matching autoreactive T cell clones were contained in some blood memory CD4+ repertoires from patients and controls. Patients and controls had comparable numbers of sequenced blood memory CD4+ clonotypes, averaging about 39,000 and 35,000, respectively. Autoreactive clonotypes were reported to be detected serially in the blood of the same patients and of different patients, but not in the blood of healthy controls.

Memory CD4+ T cells were sorted ex vivo from peripheral blood of narcolepsy patients and healthy controls for TCR Vbeta sequencing. This chain joins TRBV10-3 to TRBJ2-7; no D segment can be confidently identified. The clonotype was recovered from a human donor with narcolepsy. The specimen sequenced was CD45RA- memory CD4+ T cells from PBMCs. The sample's cell subset or site, from its label and the paper: memory T cells sorted ex vivo from peripheral blood. The CDR3 protein is CAISESKGYEQYF. The nucleotides read TGTGCCATCAGTGAGTCCAAGGGCTACGAGCAGTACTTC.